This is a list of T cell receptor beta chains from one sample in a study of cytomegalovirus exposure and HLA in healthy donors. Profiled with immunoSEQ multiplex PCR; TCRdb holds only in-frame clones, not every one. Counted here are about 64,000 clones, about 92% occurring once; the ten biggest clones make up roughly 1.3%. Sequences were obtained from PBMCs. The receptors come from a woman younger than 35 in good health and CMV-seronegative. The CDR3 runs from the conserved cysteine through the conserved F or W. Fields, in order: V gene, J gene, D gene, clone size, CDR3 protein, CDR3 DNA. D genes are given only for firm matches. Clone sizes are given selectively: once, few, many, or a class where the clone is expanded.

v_call: TRBV28
j_call: TRBJ2-1
d_call: NA
clone_size: NA
cdr3_aa: CASRRSGREQFF
cdr3_nt: TGTGCCAGCAGACGTAGCGGACGTGAGCAGTTCTTC

v_call: TRBV27
j_call: TRBJ2-5
d_call: NA
clone_size: NA
cdr3_aa: CASSRAFKETQYF
cdr3_nt: TGTGCCAGCAGCCGAGCCTTTAAAGAGACCCAGTACTTC

v_call: TRBV6-5
j_call: TRBJ2-3
d_call: NA
clone_size: few
cdr3_aa: CASSNQDRADTQYF
cdr3_nt: TGTGCCAGCAGTAACCAGGACAGAGCAGATACGCAGTATTTT

v_call: TRBV5-1
j_call: TRBJ2-5
d_call: TRBD2
clone_size: NA
cdr3_aa: CASRSGGTTQETQYF
cdr3_nt: TGCGCCAGCAGGAGCGGGGGGACGACCCAAGAGACCCAGTACTTC

v_call: TRBV7-9
j_call: TRBJ2-3
d_call: TRBD1
clone_size: NA
cdr3_aa: CASSPWGRDRGDTDTQYF
cdr3_nt: TGTGCCAGCAGCCCGTGGGGGCGGGACAGGGGCGACACAGATACGCAGTATTTT

v_call: TRBV30
j_call: TRBJ2-5
d_call: NA
clone_size: NA
cdr3_aa: CAWSVIVQETQYF
cdr3_nt: TGTGCCTGGAGTGTAATAGTCCAAGAGACCCAGTACTTC

v_call: TRBV5-8
j_call: TRBJ2-2
d_call: TRBD1
clone_size: NA
cdr3_aa: CASSSQGAGELFF
cdr3_nt: TGTGCCAGCAGCTCACAGGGGGCCGGGGAGCTGTTTTTT

v_call: TRBV28
j_call: TRBJ2-7
d_call: NA
clone_size: NA
cdr3_aa: CASSQGPIFYEQYF
cdr3_nt: TGTGCCAGCAGCCAGGGTCCTATTTTCTACGAGCAGTACTTC

v_call: TRBV11-3
j_call: TRBJ2-2
d_call: NA
clone_size: NA
cdr3_aa: CASSSSLGYTGELFF
cdr3_nt: TGTGCCAGCAGCTCCTCCCTAGGTTACACCGGGGAGCTGTTTTTT

v_call: TRBV30
j_call: TRBJ1-1
d_call: NA
clone_size: NA
cdr3_aa: CAWETPRGGRTEAFF
cdr3_nt: TGTGCCTGGGAAACACCCAGGGGCGGTAGAACTGAAGCTTTCTTT

v_call: TRBV2
j_call: TRBJ2-1
d_call: NA
clone_size: NA
cdr3_aa: CASRTTSYNEQFF
cdr3_nt: TGTGCCAGCAGGACGACTAGCTACAATGAGCAGTTCTTC

v_call: TRBV28
j_call: TRBJ1-1
d_call: TRBD1
clone_size: NA
cdr3_aa: CASRRTGDTEAFF
cdr3_nt: TGTGCCAGCAGACGGACAGGGGACACTGAAGCTTTCTTT

v_call: TRBV5-4
j_call: TRBJ1-4
d_call: TRBD1
clone_size: NA
cdr3_aa: CASSLDRGATNEKLFF
cdr3_nt: TGTGCCAGCAGCTTGGACAGGGGTGCAACTAATGAAAAACTGTTTTTT

v_call: TRBV5-1
j_call: TRBJ1-1
d_call: NA
clone_size: NA
cdr3_aa: CASSLGHSGLYREAFF
cdr3_nt: TGCGCCAGCAGTTTGGGGCACAGTGGCCTTTATCGGGAAGCTTTCTTT

v_call: TRBV6-5
j_call: TRBJ1-1
d_call: NA
clone_size: NA
cdr3_aa: CASSGRTGLSEAFF
cdr3_nt: TGTGCCAGCAGTGGAAGAACAGGGTTATCTGAAGCTTTCTTT

v_call: TRBV7-6
j_call: TRBJ2-1
d_call: TRBD2
clone_size: NA
cdr3_aa: CASSRSGGSYNEQFF
cdr3_nt: TGTGCCAGCAGCCGATCGGGGGGTTCCTACAATGAGCAGTTCTTC

v_call: TRBV15
j_call: TRBJ1-5
d_call: NA
clone_size: NA
cdr3_aa: CATSREGGGNQPQHF
cdr3_nt: TGTGCCACCAGTAGAGAGGGGGGGGGCAATCAGCCCCAGCATTTT

v_call: TRBV27
j_call: TRBJ1-2
d_call: NA
clone_size: NA
cdr3_aa: CASIYGYTF
cdr3_nt: TGTGCCAGCATATATGGCTACACCTTC

v_call: TRBV30
j_call: TRBJ2-3
d_call: NA
clone_size: NA
cdr3_aa: CAWRPGLRFTDTQYF
cdr3_nt: TGTGCCTGGAGACCGGGACTTAGATTCACAGATACGCAGTATTTT

v_call: TRBV30
j_call: TRBJ1-4
d_call: TRBD1
clone_size: NA
cdr3_aa: CAWSPMTGANEKLFF
cdr3_nt: TGTGCCTGGAGTCCTATGACAGGGGCTAATGAAAAACTGTTTTTT

v_call: TRBV5-6
j_call: TRBJ1-1
d_call: TRBD1
clone_size: NA
cdr3_aa: CASSYMEGALNTEAFF
cdr3_nt: TGTGCCAGCAGCTATATGGAGGGGGCCCTGAACACTGAAGCTTTCTTT

v_call: TRBV10-3
j_call: TRBJ2-3
d_call: NA
clone_size: NA
cdr3_aa: CAISELGHQAQADTQYF
cdr3_nt: TGTGCCATCAGTGAGCTGGGACACCAAGCCCAAGCAGATACGCAGTATTTT

v_call: TRBV28
j_call: TRBJ2-3
d_call: NA
clone_size: NA
cdr3_aa: CASSQALDTQYF
cdr3_nt: TGTGCCAGCAGCCAGGCCTTGGATACGCAGTATTTT

v_call: TRBV11-2
j_call: TRBJ2-5
d_call: TRBD2
clone_size: NA
cdr3_aa: CASSDGPAGQETQYF
cdr3_nt: TGTGCCAGCTCTGATGGTCCAGCGGGACAAGAGACCCAGTACTTC

v_call: TRBV6-1
j_call: TRBJ1-2
d_call: NA
clone_size: NA
cdr3_aa: CASGQGNGYTF
cdr3_nt: TGTGCCAGCGGTCAGGGAAACGGCTACACCTTC

v_call: TRBV6-4
j_call: TRBJ2-1
d_call: NA
clone_size: NA
cdr3_aa: CASSETAYNEQFF
cdr3_nt: TGTGCCAGCAGTGAGACAGCCTACAATGAGCAGTTCTTC

v_call: TRBV28
j_call: TRBJ2-1
d_call: TRBD2
clone_size: NA
cdr3_aa: CASSALAGGSYNEQFF
cdr3_nt: TGTGCCAGCAGTGCCCTAGCGGGGGGATCCTACAATGAGCAGTTCTTC

v_call: TRBV28
j_call: TRBJ2-2
d_call: NA
clone_size: NA
cdr3_aa: CASRGRVNTGELFF
cdr3_nt: TGTGCCAGCAGGGGGAGAGTAAACACCGGGGAGCTGTTTTTT

v_call: TRBV28
j_call: TRBJ1-2
d_call: NA
clone_size: NA
cdr3_aa: CASSFAGKGYTF
cdr3_nt: TGTGCCAGCAGTTTTGCGGGAAAAGGCTACACCTTC

v_call: TRBV4-1
j_call: TRBJ2-1
d_call: NA
clone_size: NA
cdr3_aa: CASSHTGSGNEQFF
cdr3_nt: TGCGCCAGCAGCCACACCGGGAGCGGTAATGAGCAGTTCTTC

v_call: TRBV18
j_call: TRBJ1-2
d_call: NA
clone_size: NA
cdr3_aa: CASSPSPGDGYTF
cdr3_nt: TGTGCCAGCTCACCTAGCCCGGGGGACGGCTACACCTTC

v_call: TRBV2
j_call: TRBJ2-7
d_call: NA
clone_size: NA
cdr3_aa: CASSEQPSSYEQYF
cdr3_nt: TGTGCCAGCAGTGAACAACCTAGCTCCTACGAGCAGTACTTC

v_call: TRBV5-1
j_call: TRBJ2-5
d_call: NA
clone_size: NA
cdr3_aa: CASSLARGRETQYF
cdr3_nt: TGCGCCAGCAGCTTGGCTAGGGGGAGAGAGACCCAGTACTTC

v_call: TRBV7-8
j_call: TRBJ2-7
d_call: TRBD2
clone_size: NA
cdr3_aa: CASSLSGGLYEQYF
cdr3_nt: TGTGCCAGCAGCTTATCGGGAGGGCTATACGAGCAGTACTTC

v_call: TRBV15
j_call: TRBJ1-1
d_call: NA
clone_size: NA
cdr3_aa: CATSRGGASLNTEAFF
cdr3_nt: TGTGCCACCAGCAGGGGGGGGGCCAGTTTGAACACTGAAGCTTTCTTT

v_call: TRBV28
j_call: TRBJ2-7
d_call: TRBD2
clone_size: NA
cdr3_aa: CASSLWESGASYEQYF
cdr3_nt: TGTGCCAGCAGTTTATGGGAGAGCGGGGCCTCCTACGAGCAGTACTTC

v_call: TRBV4-1
j_call: TRBJ2-5
d_call: TRBD2
clone_size: once
cdr3_aa: CASSQGLAVQETQYF
cdr3_nt: TGCGCCAGCAGCCAAGGACTAGCAGTCCAAGAGACCCAGTACTTC

v_call: TRBV10-3
j_call: TRBJ2-3
d_call: TRBD1
clone_size: NA
cdr3_aa: CAISDRGITDTQYF
cdr3_nt: TGTGCCATCAGTGACAGGGGGATCACAGATACGCAGTATTTT

v_call: TRBV29-1
j_call: TRBJ2-7
d_call: TRBD1
clone_size: NA
cdr3_aa: CSVGQGSYEQYF
cdr3_nt: TGCAGCGTTGGACAGGGTTCCTACGAGCAGTACTTC

v_call: TRBV7-9
j_call: TRBJ2-2
d_call: NA
clone_size: NA
cdr3_aa: CASSSFDIPGELFF
cdr3_nt: TGTGCCAGCAGCTCGTTCGACATCCCCGGGGAGCTGTTTTTT

v_call: TRBV27
j_call: TRBJ2-3
d_call: TRBD2
clone_size: once
cdr3_aa: CASSSAGGGTDTQYF
cdr3_nt: TGTGCCAGCAGTTCAGCGGGGGGAGGGACAGATACGCAGTATTTT

v_call: TRBV27
j_call: TRBJ1-5
d_call: NA
clone_size: NA
cdr3_aa: CASSSLGRNQPQHF
cdr3_nt: TGTGCCAGCAGTTCCCTCGGGAGAAATCAGCCCCAGCATTTT

v_call: TRBV30
j_call: TRBJ1-1
d_call: NA
clone_size: NA
cdr3_aa: CARGTEAFF
cdr3_nt: TGTGCCCGAGGCACTGAAGCTTTCTTT

v_call: TRBV7-9
j_call: TRBJ2-3
d_call: NA
clone_size: once
cdr3_aa: CASTPGDFAGTDTQYF
cdr3_nt: TGTGCCAGCACCCCGGGGGACTTTGCGGGGACAGATACGCAGTATTTT

v_call: TRBV5-1
j_call: TRBJ1-2
d_call: TRBD1
clone_size: NA
cdr3_aa: CASRPTGGDYGYTF
cdr3_nt: TGCGCCAGCCGCCCGACAGGGGGTGACTATGGCTACACCTTC

v_call: TRBV5-5
j_call: TRBJ1-5
d_call: NA
clone_size: NA
cdr3_aa: CASSWGGFPIGNQPQHF
cdr3_nt: TGTGCCAGCAGCTGGGGAGGATTCCCCATAGGGAATCAGCCCCAGCATTTT

v_call: TRBV15
j_call: TRBJ1-5
d_call: NA
clone_size: NA
cdr3_aa: CATSWQSSNQPQHF
cdr3_nt: TGTGCCACCAGCTGGCAGTCCAGCAATCAGCCCCAGCATTTT

v_call: TRBV7-3
j_call: TRBJ1-2
d_call: NA
clone_size: NA
cdr3_aa: CASSLSTGSGYTF
cdr3_nt: TGTGCCAGCAGCCTTAGTACAGGGTCTGGCTACACCTTC

v_call: TRBV4-1
j_call: TRBJ2-7
d_call: NA
clone_size: NA
cdr3_aa: CASSQEPNLGASYEQYF
cdr3_nt: TGCGCCAGCAGCCAAGAGCCGAACTTGGGGGCATCCTACGAGCAGTACTTC

v_call: TRBV4-2
j_call: TRBJ2-1
d_call: NA
clone_size: NA
cdr3_aa: CASTKYGGARAEQFF
cdr3_nt: TGTGCCAGCACCAAGTATGGGGGGGCGAGAGCGGAGCAGTTCTTC

v_call: TRBV7-2
j_call: TRBJ1-2
d_call: NA
clone_size: NA
cdr3_aa: CASHPPESYGYTF
cdr3_nt: TGTGCCAGCCACCCTCCGGAGAGCTATGGCTACACCTTC

v_call: TRBV5-1
j_call: TRBJ1-1
d_call: NA
clone_size: NA
cdr3_aa: CASSNPQGSTEAFF
cdr3_nt: TGCGCCAGCAGCAACCCCCAGGGTTCGACTGAAGCTTTCTTT

v_call: TRBV11-2
j_call: TRBJ1-6
d_call: NA
clone_size: NA
cdr3_aa: CASSLGLDSTGYNSPLHF
cdr3_nt: TGTGCCAGCAGCTTAGGTCTCGACTCGACAGGCTACAATTCACCCCTCCACTTT

v_call: TRBV29-1
j_call: TRBJ2-7
d_call: TRBD2
clone_size: NA
cdr3_aa: CSVVLTGGSTYEQYF
cdr3_nt: TGCAGCGTTGTTCTCACCGGGGGGTCAACCTACGAGCAGTACTTC